The text below deals with one TCR beta chain. The antigen is unknown. An end of the junction does not agree with germline; a read error may underlie this. This sample is drawn from a study of T cells in Graves' hyperthyroidism and ophthalmopathy. Study results and caveats: Ophthalmopathy cases were set apart from stable hyperthyroidism by a 13 V-J model.

What was amplified from RNA transcripts were TCR beta CDR3 regions. The TCR CDR3 first-round RT-PCR relied on the HTBI primer set. MiXCR was run by TCRdb on the multiplex PCR reads, yielding one entry per CDR3 protein. The sample holds under 650,000 distinct CDR3 sequences, 15% to 20% seen once. Newly diagnosed hyperthyroidism, duration under 2 months, in patients aged 18 to 65. Lactation, pregnancy, other autoimmune disease or uncontrolled infection excluded patients. Diagnostic decisions used clinical symptoms, serum thyroxine and TRAb, thyroid ultrasound and orbital computed tomography. The CDR3 has 15 amino acids. The V gene's germline CDR1 is SNHLY and CDR2 FYNNEI.

Sequences were obtained from blood. The TCR comes from a woman in her 30s with Graves' hyperthyroidism. The V and J genes are TRBV2 and TRBJ2-7, with a tentative D call TRBD2 (6 bases). The CDR3 region is CASSLRSRELGEPYF. The CDR3 region has the DNA TGTGCCAGCAGTTTAAGGTCGCGGGAACTTGGAGAGCCGTACTTC.